The 17 T cell receptor beta chains listed next were all sequenced from one sample in a study of T cell responses to AZD1222 COVID-19 vaccine. Libraries were prepared by immunoSEQ multiplex PCR; TCRdb keeps only in-frame clonotypes and omits some of them. Of approximately 110,000 clones in the sample, about 88% were seen once. The sequencing here drew on peripheral blood, taken on day 0 of AZD1222 vaccination. These receptors were collected from an adult in good health.

The V call is TRBV11-2, the J call TRBJ2-4; 7 nucleotides align to TRBD2. V was pared by 2 bases and J by 0 bases, with 1 base of the junction left unmatched. There are 15 residues in the CDR3. The germline CDR1 and CDR2 sequences are SGHAT and FQNNGV. CDR3 sequence (DNA): TGTGCCAGCAGCTTAATAGCGGGAGCCAAAAACATTCAGTACTTC. It translates to CASSLIAGAKNIQYF.

The chain carries TRBV7-2 and TRBJ2-5; D gene unclear. Trimming removed 5 bases from V and 3 bases from J, with 10 bases in between. Germline CDR1 SGHTA, CDR2 FQGNSA. This CDR3 has 13 residues. The CDR3 sequence is CASSQEIKETQYF. The DNA for the CDR3 is TGTGCCAGCAGCCAGGAAATTAAAGAGACCCAGTACTTC.

J is TRBJ1-2 and V is TRBV7-9; possible D gene TRBD1, 5 bases. V was trimmed by 5 bases and J by 7 bases, leaving 17 bases between them. Germline CDR1 reads SEHNR; CDR2 reads FQNEAQ (reference sequence). The length of the CDR3 is 14 residues. The CDR3 protein is CASSPLVTGGGYTF. CDR3 nucleotide sequence: TGTGCCAGCAGCCCACTCGTTACAGGAGGTGGCTACACCTTC.

This sequence joins TRBV6-6 and TRBJ2-1; 7 bases fit TRBD1. The CDR3 loop spans 15 amino acids. Germline-derived CDR1 and CDR2 are MNHNY and SVGAGI (reference sequence). With V trimmed by 4 bases and J by 7 bases, 10 bases remained unmatched. The CDR3 DNA follows: TGTGCCAGCAGTTCCCCAAGGGGGCGCGGGAATGAGCAGTTCTTC. Its translation is CASSSPRGRGNEQFF.

This chain links TRBV11-1 with TRBJ2-2, with TRBD2 matching 12 bases. V was pared by 0 bases and J by 4 bases, with 3 bases of the junction left unmatched. CDR3 length: 17 residues. Germline loops: CDR1 SGHAT, CDR2 FQDESV (reference sequence). CDR3 nucleotide sequence: TGTGCCAGCAGCTTAGCGCTGGGACTAGCGGGCACCGGGGAGCTGTTTTTT. It specifies CASSLALGLAGTGELFF. Filled out from reference TRBV11-1 and TRBJ2-2, the complete variable domain reads EAEVAQSPRYKITEKSQAVAFWCDPISGHATLYWYRQILGQGPELLVQFQDESVVDDSQLPKDRFSAERLKGVDSTLKIQPAELGDSAMYLCASSLALGLAGTGELFFGEGSRLTVL.

In its sample, this clone was seen a few times. The chain joins TRBV19 to TRBJ1-2, with D unclear. Trimming removed 7 bases at V and 1 base at J, with 13 bases between. Germline CDR1 reads LNHDA; CDR2 reads SQIVND (reference sequence). The CDR3 has 14 amino acids. CDR3 coding DNA: TGTGCCAGTACCCGGGAGGCTATTAACTATGGCTACACCTTC. Translating gives CASTREAINYGYTF.

CDR3 protein: CASSKLGLAGNNEQFF. In DNA, the CDR3 is TGTGCCAGTAGTAAACTGGGACTAGCGGGAAACAATGAGCAGTTCTTC. The rearrangement joins TRBV19 to TRBJ2-1; 13 bases are a match to TRBD2. The V segment lost 4 bases and the J segment 5 bases; nucleotides outside the gene matches: 5. The germline V gene has CDR1 LNHDA and CDR2 SQIVND (reference sequence). The CDR3 consists of 16 residues.

V and J are TRBV4-1 and TRBJ1-1; 8 bases agree with TRBD1. With V trimmed by 2 bases and J by 1 base, 9 bases remained unmatched. The CDR3 is 17 amino acids. The V gene's germline CDR1 is MGHRA and CDR2 YSYEKL. CDR3 sequence reads: CASSQPNRGRGNTEAFF. Here the CDR3 DNA reads TGCGCCAGCAGCCAACCTAACAGGGGGAGGGGGAACACTGAAGCTTTCTTT.

The chain employs TRBV5-1 and TRBJ2-5; D is ambiguous. Trimming left V 0 bases short and J 5 bases short, with 11 bases between. This CDR3 spans 14 amino acids. Per the germline V gene, CDR1 is SGHRS and CDR2 is YFSETQ. As DNA, the CDR3 is TGCGCCAGCAGCTTGGTCGGGCTCGCCGAGACCCAGTACTTC. This encodes CASSLVGLAETQYF. Variable domain in full (rest from reference TRBV5-1 and TRBJ2-5): KAGVTQTPRYLIKTRGQQVTLSCSPISGHRSVSWYQQTPGQGLQFLFEYFSETQRNKGNFPGRFSGRQFSNSRSEMNVSTLELGDSALYLCASSLVGLAETQYFGPGTRLLVL.

In its sample, this clone was seen a few times. CDR3 DNA: TGTGCCACCAGCACAGGGGGACGGGATCAGCCCCAGCATTTT. Its protein product is CATSTGGRDQPQHF. The J gene is TRBJ1-5, the V gene TRBV15, with TRBD1 matching over 7 bases. V gave up 4 bases and J gave up 5 bases; unmatched junction bases: 5. This CDR3 region has 14 residues. The V gene's germline CDR1 is LNHNV and CDR2 YYDKDF (reference sequence).

This clone is a singleton in its sample. This rearrangement joins TRBV25-1 to TRBJ2-3, with unresolved D. The CDR3 length is 13 residues. Trimming removed 2 bases from V and 2 bases from J, with 5 bases in between. CDR1 is MGHDK, CDR2 SYGVNS, per germline. The CDR3 DNA reads TGTGCCAGCAGTGAACCTAACACAGATACGCAGTATTTT. This translates into CASSEPNTDTQYF.

This clone has only a few counts. The V and J genes are TRBV24-1 and TRBJ1-2; a weak D match, TRBD1 (6 bases). Germline CDR1 KGHDR, CDR2 SFDVKD. V was shortened by 4 bases and J by 8 bases, with 13 bases between the two germline ends. The CDR3 sequence is 13 residues long. This CDR3 is CATSDLQGRGYTF. CDR3 nucleotide sequence: TGTGCCACCAGTGACTTGCAGGGGAGGGGCTACACCTTC.

The chain couples TRBV27 to TRBJ2-1; tentative D call: TRBD2 (6 bases). CDR1 is MNHEY and CDR2 is SMNVEV in the germline V gene (reference sequence). This CDR3 spans 15 amino acids. Between the trimmed V and J ends, which lost 0 bases and 4 bases, there was a span of 10 bases. The CDR3 region has the DNA TGTGCCAGCAGTTTATCCCTGGGGGGATACAATGAGCAGTTCTTC. Amino acid sequence: CASSLSLGGYNEQFF.

The chain carries TRBV5-1 and TRBJ2-2, with 7 bases lining up with TRBD2. This CDR3 spans 13 amino acids. CDR1 and CDR2 from the germline V gene are SGHRS and YFSETQ. Germline trimming cut 4 bases from V and 6 bases from J; bases unmatched to any gene: 3. This CDR3 reads CASSATSSGELFF. CDR3 coding DNA: TGCGCCAGCAGCGCGACTAGCTCCGGGGAGCTGTTTTTT.

This clone was recorded only once. Germline is not matched at one junction end, which may reflect a read error. V gene TRBV18 combines with J gene TRBJ1-2; D is unresolved. The CDR3 is 12 residues long. Germline V lookup: CDR1 KGHSH, CDR2 LQKENI. The CDR3, as DNA: TGTGCCAGCTCACCAACGGCGCGCGGGTTATCCTTC. Protein: CASSPTARGLSF.

With regard to this clone: This specimen includes other DNA sequences encoding the same CDR3. The CDR3 region is CAISEGGTNTGELFF. The CDR3 DNA reads TGTGCCATCAGTGAGGGGGGCACGAACACCGGGGAGCTGTTTTTT. The V gene is TRBV10-3, the J gene TRBJ2-2, with D perhaps TRBD1 (6 bases). The V gene's germline CDR1 is ENHRY and CDR2 SYGVKD. The CDR3 has 15 residues. Deletions cut 2 bases from V and 0 bases from J, with 7 bases between.

This rearrangement joins TRBV11-3 to TRBJ2-3; 8 bases agree with TRBD1. The length of the CDR3 is 14 residues. Germline CDR1 SGHNT, CDR2 YENEEA. V shed 10 bases and J 2 bases; nucleotides not matched to a gene: 8. CDR3 in DNA: TGTGCCATCAGGGACAGGAGGCTCACAGATACGCAGTATTTT. It is translated as CAIRDRRLTDTQYF.